This T cell receptor (beta chain) was identified in a study of CD8+ T cells in alopecia areata. Across the whole study: Treatment comprised oral tofacitinib, 5 to 10 mg twice daily, in treated patients.

Following RNA extraction, reverse transcription yielded cDNA that acted as the sequencing template. Sequencing used immunoSEQ multiplex PCR; TCRdb keeps in-frame clones, though not all of them. Of 170,000 or so clones listed, around 63% are singletons. General study results and limits: In scalp samples, resident alphabeta T cells of normal skin are also sequenced. With patients, TCR sharing proved less clear than in mice, a difference possibly related to HLA.

Lesional scalp punch biopsies and peripheral blood came from alopecia areata patients. Trimming removed 2 bases at V and 0 bases at J, with 7 bases between. The CDR3 sequence is 14 residues long. The germline V gene has CDR1 SGHRS and CDR2 YFSETQ. With regard to this clone: The antigen is undetermined.

This specimen consisted of CD4+ T cells sorted from blood, obtained at week 0. The chain uses TRBV5-1 and TRBJ2-3; maybe TRBD2 (5 bases). The TCR comes from a human donor with alopecia areata. The CDR3 region has the DNA TGCGCCAGCAGCTTACTAGAAAGCACAGATACGCAGTATTTT. Translation: CASSLLESTDTQYF.